A selection of T cell receptor beta chains follows, all from one sample in a study of cytomegalovirus exposure and HLA in healthy donors. Here immunoSEQ multiplex PCR was the method, and the copy in TCRdb shows in-frame clones only, minus some. The data show under 250,000 clones, about 86% seen once. Sequencing was carried out using PBMCs. The receptor source for this set is a man aged 18 to 29 in good health and CMV-seronegative. Each CDR3 is given with its conserved first and last residue. D genes are given only for firm matches. Only some rows state a clone size, as once, few, many or a class for expanded clones.

J | D | size | V | CDR3 | DNA
TRBJ2-7 | TRBD2 | - | TRBV29-1 | CSVATSGPSYEQYF | TGCAGCGTCGCGACTAGCGGCCCGTCCTACGAGCAGTACTTC
TRBJ2-1 | - | - | TRBV6-1 | CASSGTEYNEQFF | TGTGCCAGCAGCGGAACAGAATACAATGAGCAGTTCTTC
TRBJ2-5 | - | - | TRBV7-2 | CASSPGLSQETQYF | TGTGCCAGCAGCCCGGGACTTTCACAAGAGACCCAGTACTTC
TRBJ2-7 | TRBD1 | few | TRBV27 | CASSYASGTGRHEQYF | TGTGCCAGCAGTTACGCCTCCGGGACAGGGCGCCACGAGCAGTACTTC
TRBJ1-5 | - | once | TRBV28 | CASSLAGPPPQHF | TGTGCCAGCAGTTTAGCGGGACCCCCGCCCCAGCATTTT
TRBJ2-5 | TRBD1 | - | TRBV28 | CASSSGTGVWETQYF | TGTGCCAGCAGTTCCGGGACAGGGGTTTGGGAGACCCAGTACTTC
TRBJ2-7 | - | - | TRBV6-1 | CASSEAQHSYEQYF | TGTGCCAGCAGTGAAGCGCAACACTCCTACGAGCAGTACTTC
TRBJ2-1 | - | - | TRBV6-5 | CASSYVGTGDEQFF | TGTGCCAGCAGTTACGTGGGGACTGGGGATGAGCAGTTCTTC
TRBJ1-2 | - | once | TRBV5-1 | CASNKGGGDGYTF | TGCGCCAGCAACAAGGGCGGGGGAGACGGCTACACCTTC
TRBJ2-3 | - | - | TRBV11-2 | CASSLGGLGRDTQYF | TGTGCCAGCAGCTTAGGAGGCCTAGGCCGGGATACGCAGTATTTT
TRBJ2-7 | TRBD1 | - | TRBV4-1 | CASSHRTGAYEQYF | TGCGCCAGCAGCCACAGGACAGGGGCCTACGAGCAGTACTTC
TRBJ2-7 | TRBD2 | - | TRBV5-1 | CASSLAGGGASYEQYF | TGCGCCAGCAGCTTGGCAGGCGGGGGGGCTTCCTACGAGCAGTACTTC
TRBJ1-5 | - | - | TRBV19 | CASSIDFGGYSNQPQHF | TGTGCCAGTAGTATAGATTTTGGAGGGTACAGCAATCAGCCCCAGCATTTT
TRBJ2-7 | - | once | TRBV7-7 | CASSSYWTPNSYEQYF | TGTGCCAGCAGCTCCTATTGGACACCGAACTCCTACGAGCAGTACTTC
TRBJ1-2 | TRBD1 | - | TRBV7-3 | CASSFGTGVGYTF | TGTGCCAGCAGCTTCGGGACAGGGGTGGGCTACACCTTC
TRBJ2-7 | TRBD1 | - | TRBV28 | CASSLPGGEYEQYF | TGTGCCAGCAGTTTGCCAGGGGGCGAATACGAGCAGTACTTC
TRBJ1-1 | TRBD1 | - | TRBV5-4 | CASSSLGGQGRTEAFF | TGTGCCAGCAGCTCACTCGGGGGACAGGGGAGAACTGAAGCTTTCTTT
TRBJ2-1 | TRBD2 | - | TRBV9 | CASSPSTSGGMNEQFF | TGTGCCAGCAGCCCTTCAACTAGCGGGGGAATGAATGAGCAGTTCTTC
TRBJ1-6 | - | - | TRBV9 | CASSAVGAHLHF | TGTGCCAGCAGCGCCGTTGGGGCGCACCTCCACTTT
TRBJ1-1 | - | - | TRBV9 | CASSVVAGTEAFF | TGTGCCAGCAGCGTAGTTGCAGGCACTGAAGCTTTCTTT
TRBJ2-7 | - | - | TRBV30 | CAWSVSAGPYEQYF | TGTGCCTGGAGTGTATCGGCGGGCCCCTACGAGCAGTACTTC
TRBJ2-6 | - | - | TRBV9 | CASSLGGSGANVLTF | TGTGCCAGCAGCTTAGGAGGATCCGGGGCCAACGTCCTGACTTTC
TRBJ2-2 | TRBD2 | few | TRBV28 | CASSLMGLAGGTGELFF | TGTGCCAGCAGTTTGATGGGACTAGCGGGAGGCACCGGGGAGCTGTTTTTT
TRBJ1-2 | - | - | TRBV18 | CASSPPTGPYGYTF | TGTGCCAGCTCACCACCGACAGGTCCCTATGGCTACACCTTC
TRBJ2-5 | - | few | TRBV7-2 | CASSPRVQETQYF | TGTGCCAGCAGCCCCAGGGTCCAAGAGACCCAGTACTTC
TRBJ2-1 | - | - | TRBV28 | CASSLSTGGIEQFF | TGTGCCAGCAGTTTATCGACCGGCGGGATCGAGCAGTTCTTC
TRBJ1-2 | - | - | TRBV6-5 | CASRAVNYGYTF | TGTGCCAGCAGGGCGGTTAACTATGGCTACACCTTC
TRBJ2-3 | TRBD2 | once | TRBV10-3 | CAISQLAGGIGTDTQYF | TGTGCCATCAGTCAACTAGCGGGGGGGATTGGTACAGATACGCAGTATTTT
TRBJ2-3 | TRBD1 | - | TRBV11-3 | CASSFGQARGDEQYF | TGTGCCAGCAGCTTTGGACAGGCCCGGGGCGATGAGCAGTATTTT
TRBJ1-2 | TRBD1 | - | TRBV19 | CASTRTIQGVGYTF | TGTGCCAGTACTAGGACCATCCAGGGGGTTGGCTACACCTTC
TRBJ1-4 | TRBD1 | - | TRBV28 | CASSTGVLATNEKLFF | TGTGCCAGCAGTACAGGGGTATTAGCAACTAATGAAAAACTGTTTTTT
TRBJ2-1 | - | - | TRBV27 | CASRGVYEQFF | TGTGCCAGCAGGGGCGTATATGAGCAGTTCTTC
TRBJ2-7 | TRBD2 | - | TRBV28 | CASSSRGTRRYEQYF | TGTGCCAGCAGTTCCCGCGGGACTAGAAGATACGAGCAGTACTTC
TRBJ2-5 | TRBD1 | - | TRBV29-1 | CSVLRGETQYF | TGCAGCGTACTCAGGGGGGAGACCCAGTACTTC
TRBJ2-3 | - | once | TRBV7-8 | CASSLMQGGEDTQYF | TGTGCCAGCAGCTTAATGCAGGGCGGCGAAGATACGCAGTATTTT
TRBJ1-4 | TRBD1 | once | TRBV27 | CASTRTGTNEKLFF | TGTGCCAGCACAAGGACAGGGACGAATGAAAAACTGTTTTTT
TRBJ2-4 | TRBD2 | once | TRBV4-1 | CASSQGLAGGEAKNIQYF | TGCGCCAGCAGCCAAGGACTAGCGGGGGGGGAGGCCAAAAACATTCAGTACTTC
TRBJ1-6 | - | few | TRBV27 | CASSFRSSYNSPLHF | TGTGCCAGCAGTTTCCGGAGCTCCTATAATTCACCCCTCCACTTT
TRBJ2-3 | TRBD2 | - | TRBV10-3 | CAINLAGSSTDTQYF | TGTGCCATCAACCTAGCGGGATCTAGCACAGATACGCAGTATTTT
TRBJ2-1 | TRBD1 | - | TRBV7-9 | CASSFDRGRIDEQFF | TGTGCCAGCAGCTTCGACAGGGGGCGTATCGATGAGCAGTTCTTC
TRBJ2-2 | TRBD1 | - | TRBV4-3 | CASSPRQGNTGELFF | TGCGCCAGCAGCCCCAGACAGGGGAACACCGGGGAGCTGTTTTTT
TRBJ2-7 | TRBD2 | - | TRBV29-1 | CSVAGTRGYEQYF | TGCAGCGTTGCTGGGACTAGGGGATACGAGCAGTACTTC
TRBJ2-2 | TRBD2 | - | TRBV2 | CASVLSGGDTGELFF | TGTGCCAGCGTCCTGAGCGGGGGGGACACCGGGGAGCTGTTTTTT
TRBJ2-7 | - | few | TRBV28 | CASQPGQLYEQYF | TGTGCCAGCCAACCGGGACAACTCTACGAGCAGTACTTC
TRBJ1-6 | - | - | TRBV5-1 | CASRATDNSPLHF | TGCGCCAGCAGGGCGACAGATAATTCACCCCTCCACTTT
TRBJ1-6 | - | - | TRBV21-1 | CASSKVETNSPLHF | TGTGCCAGCAGCAAAGTGGAGACGAACTCACCCCTCCACTTT
TRBJ2-3 | - | - | TRBV7-2 | CASSLVGGKDTQYF | TGTGCCAGCAGCTTAGTTGGGGGGAAGGATACGCAGTATTTT
TRBJ1-2 | - | - | TRBV6-5 | CASSYSTQSYGYTF | TGTGCCAGCAGTTACTCAACACAGAGCTATGGCTACACCTTC
TRBJ2-7 | TRBD1 | - | TRBV28 | CASSLWDRGNEQYF | TGTGCCAGCAGTTTATGGGACAGGGGCAACGAGCAGTACTTC
TRBJ1-2 | TRBD1 | - | TRBV7-9 | CASSQLGQGDWPYGYTF | TGTGCCAGCAGCCAACTGGGACAGGGAGATTGGCCTTATGGCTACACCTTC